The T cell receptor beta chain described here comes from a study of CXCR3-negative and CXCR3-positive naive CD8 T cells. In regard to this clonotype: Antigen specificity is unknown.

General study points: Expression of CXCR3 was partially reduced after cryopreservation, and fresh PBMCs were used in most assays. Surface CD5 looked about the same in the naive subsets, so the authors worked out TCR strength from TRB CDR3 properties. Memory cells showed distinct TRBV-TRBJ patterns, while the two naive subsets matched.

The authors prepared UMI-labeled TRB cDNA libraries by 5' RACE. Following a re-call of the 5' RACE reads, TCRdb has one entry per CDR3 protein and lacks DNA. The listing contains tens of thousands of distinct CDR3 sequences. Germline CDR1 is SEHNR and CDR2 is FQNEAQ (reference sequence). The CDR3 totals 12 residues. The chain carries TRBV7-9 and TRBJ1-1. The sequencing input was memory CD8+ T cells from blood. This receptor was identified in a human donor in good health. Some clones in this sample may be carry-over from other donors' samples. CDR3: CASSLFGTEAFF.